Following are 5 T cell receptor beta chains from one sample sequenced in a study of blood T cell repertoires in COVID-19. Profiled with immunoSEQ multiplex PCR; TCRdb holds only in-frame clones, not every one. The data contain about 270,000 clones, about nine tenths of them singletons. Sequencing input: peripheral blood. All receptors come from a man aged 35 to 55 with active or convalescent COVID-19.

This CDR3 reads CASSRTGSYEQYF. DNA for the CDR3: TGTGCCAGCAGCCGGACAGGGTCCTACGAGCAGTACTTC. The chain is built from TRBV2 and TRBJ2-7; 8 nucleotides agree with TRBD1. The trim removed 6 bases at V and 1 base at J, leaving 2 bases unmatched. The CDR3 contains 13 residues. Germline V lookup: CDR1 SNHLY, CDR2 FYNNEI.

CDR3 protein: CASSAGDYEQYF. The CDR3 DNA is TGTGCCAGCTCGGCGGGAGACTACGAGCAGTACTTC. The chain has TRBV2 and TRBJ2-7; 7 bases line up with TRBD2. Germline V gives CDR1 SNHLY, CDR2 FYNNEI. The CDR3 spans 12 residues. Trimming took 8 bases from V and 3 from J; bases not matched to a gene: 4.

The chain combines TRBV11-3 with TRBJ1-3; D possibly corresponds to TRBD1 (6 bases). This CDR3 comprises 14 residues. Trimming shortened V by 5 bases and J by 2 bases, and 10 bases separated the two germline ends. Germline V gene sequence: CDR1 SGHNT, CDR2 YENEEA. CDR3: CASSNGQPGNTIYF. CDR3 coding DNA: TGTGCCAGCAGCAACGGACAGCCTGGAAACACCATATATTTT.

The chain is built from TRBV12-5 and TRBJ2-7; 12 nucleotides align to TRBD2. There are 19 residues in the CDR3. With V trimmed by 2 bases and J by 2 bases, 13 bases remained unmatched. The germline CDR1 and CDR2 sequences are LGHNT and FRNRAP. The CDR3 loop reads CASGLPLIVTSGGPYEQYF. The CDR3 bases are TGTGCTAGTGGTTTGCCCCTTATAGTGACTAGCGGGGGACCCTACGAGCAGTACTTC.

This clone was detected only once. V is TRBV5-1 and J is TRBJ2-3; D is perhaps TRBD1 (6 bases). Trimming removed 4 bases at V and 4 bases at J, with 10 bases between. From germline, CDR1 is SGHRS and CDR2 YFSETQ. The CDR3 is made up of 13 amino acids. The CDR3 spells CASSLRQADTQYF. The CDR3 DNA is TGCGCCAGCAGCCTTCGACAGGCAGATACGCAGTATTTT.